This is a list of T cell receptor beta chains from one sample in a study of T-cell memory formation after mild COVID-19. MiXCR was run by TCRdb on the 5' RACE reads, yielding one entry per CDR3 protein. The sample has about 200,000 distinct CDR3 sequences; 15% to 20% are singletons. The sequenced sample consisted of PBMCs or a T cell subset sorted from them (not recorded which). The receptor set was obtained from an adult woman who had mild COVID-19 (a few samples of this study predate the infection). Cell type and time point are not known. CDR3s include the opening cysteine and the closing phenylalanine or tryptophan. D genes are given only for firm matches. Size values are once, few and many counts, or a class for expanded clones, and some rows have none.

>TRBV9|few|.|TRBJ2-1
CASSVGPNEQFF
TGTGCCAGCAGCGTAGGGCCGAATGAGCAGTTCTTC
>TRBV20-1|few|.|TRBJ2-5
CSAPPPVTRSYQETQYF
TGCAGTGCTCCTCCCCCTGTGACTAGATCGTACCAAGAGACCCAGTACTTC
>TRBV29-1|.|.|TRBJ1-1
CSVGGSNTEAFF
TGCAGCGTTGGAGGTTCAAACACTGAAGCTTTCTTT
>TRBV7-2|few|.|TRBJ2-2
CASSLSFRDTGELFF
TGTGCCAGCAGCTTATCATTTAGGGACACCGGGGAGCTGTTTTTT
>TRBV4-1|few|TRBD1|TRBJ2-3
CASSQVRRQGAADTQYF
TGCGCCAGCAGCCAAGTCCGGAGGCAGGGGGCGGCGGATACGCAGTATTTT
>TRBV2|few|.|TRBJ2-1
CASSELGNEQFF
TGTGCCAGCAGTGAGCTGGGGAATGAGCAGTTCTTC
>TRBV29-1|few|TRBD2|TRBJ2-7
CSVEDGLAGSEQYF
TGCAGCGTTGAAGACGGACTAGCGGGGTCCGAGCAGTACTTC
>TRBV9|.|TRBD1|TRBJ2-7
CASSQRQGEQYF
TGTGCCAGCAGCCAACGACAGGGGGAGCAGTACTTC
>TRBV29-1|.|TRBD2|TRBJ2-1
CSVRLAGGNEQFF
TGCAGCGTTCGACTAGCGGGAGGCAATGAGCAGTTCTTC
>TRBV20-1|.|.|TRBJ2-5
CSASLPGRNVETQYF
TGCAGTGCTAGTTTGCCAGGACGTAATGTGGAGACCCAGTACTTC
>TRBV4-2|.|.|TRBJ2-3
CASSQRTGSTDTQYF
TGTGCCAGCAGCCAAAGGACTGGCAGCACAGATACGCAGTATTTT
>TRBV4-3|few|TRBD2|TRBJ2-7
CASSQGSSGRGEQYF
TGCGCCAGCAGCCAAGGTAGTAGCGGGAGAGGCGAGCAGTACTTC
>TRBV13|.|.|TRBJ2-1
CASSSPRAGYNEQFF
TGTGCCAGCAGTTCCCCAAGGGCGGGATACAATGAGCAGTTCTTC
>TRBV7-8|few|.|TRBJ2-2
CASSPTSYGELFF
TGTGCCAGCAGCCCAACTAGCTACGGGGAGCTGTTTTTT
>TRBV2|few|.|TRBJ2-6
CASRRISGANVLTF
TGTGCCAGCAGGCGGATCTCTGGGGCCAACGTCCTGACTTTC
>TRBV5-1|.|.|TRBJ1-3
CASSLEAFSGNTIYF
TGCGCCAGCAGCTTGGAAGCCTTCTCTGGAAACACCATATATTTT
>TRBV12-3/TRBV12-4|few|.|TRBJ2-7
CASSLDKLSYEQYF
TGTGCCAGCAGTTTGGACAAACTTTCCTACGAGCAGTACTTC
>TRBV24-1|.|TRBD1|TRBJ2-1
CATSNGQGRSSYNEQFF
TGTGCCACCAGCAACGGACAGGGCAGGAGCTCCTACAATGAGCAGTTCTTC
>TRBV25-1|few|.|TRBJ1-2
CASSESGFGYTF
TGTGCCAGCAGTGAATCAGGGTTTGGCTACACCTTC
>TRBV29-1|.|.|TRBJ1-2
CSVAGGHPPNYGYTF
TGCAGCGTTGCGGGGGGACACCCCCCGAACTATGGCTACACCTTC
>TRBV6-5|many|.|TRBJ2-7
CASSYSQGRVYEQYF
TGTGCCAGCAGTTACTCGCAGGGAAGGGTTTACGAGCAGTACTTC
>TRBV24-1|many|TRBD2|TRBJ2-3
CATSDHRGLAGVSDTQYF
TGTGCCACCAGTGACCATAGAGGACTAGCGGGGGTGTCAGATACGCAGTATTTT
>TRBV12-3/TRBV12-4|.|.|TRBJ2-7
CASSLPSNEQYF
TGTGCCAGCAGTTTACCTAGTAACGAGCAGTACTTC
>TRBV24-1|few|TRBD1|TRBJ1-5
CATSGGQGYQPQQF
TGTGCCACCAGTGGGGGACAGGGCTATCAGCCCCAGCAATTT
>TRBV5-5|few|TRBD1|TRBJ2-1
CASSLAEGASYNEQFF
TGTGCCAGCAGCTTGGCCGAGGGGGCGTCCTACAATGAGCAGTTCTTC
>TRBV3-1|.|.|TRBJ1-5
CASSHGGSSHQPQHF
TGTGCCAGCAGCCATGGCGGTTCCTCGCATCAGCCCCAGCATTTT
>TRBV5-1|.|TRBD2|TRBJ2-1
CASRVAGGRNEQFF
TGCGCCAGCAGGGTAGCGGGAGGGAGGAATGAGCAGTTCTTC
>TRBV12-3/TRBV12-4|few|.|TRBJ2-3
CASRVGDTQYF
TGTGCCAGCAGGGTGGGGGATACGCAGTATTTT
>TRBV5-1|once|TRBD2|TRBJ2-3
CASSLSAGGPADTQYF
TGCGCCAGCAGCTTGAGCGCGGGGGGGCCTGCAGATACGCAGTATTTT
>TRBV5-1|.|TRBD1|TRBJ2-2
CASSSTGTGAGELFF
TGCGCCAGCAGTTCAACCGGGACAGGGGCCGGGGAGCTGTTTTTT
>TRBV7-9|.|.|TRBJ1-6
CASSSAAGNSPLHF
TGTGCCAGCTCCTCCGCGGCAGGGAACTCACCCCTCCACTTT